A single sample is the source of the 13 T cell receptor beta chains below, sequenced in a study of T cells after yellow fever vaccination. One entry per CDR3 protein, called by TCRdb with MiXCR from the 5' RACE reads. The data hold some 170,000 distinct CDR3 sequences, with around 8.5% observed a single time. The sequencing used CD8+ T cells sorted from PBMCs, collected 45 days after the yellow fever booster vaccination. Source of these receptors: a man aged 18-30 years who received the YFV17D yellow fever vaccine.

This clonotype has more than one count but fewer than ten. The gene calls are TRBV7-9 and TRBJ1-5, with no clear D. Trimming removed 5 bases from V and 5 bases from J, with 19 bases in between. Per germline, CDR1 SEHNR and CDR2 FQNEAQ (reference sequence). The CDR3 runs 16 residues. CDR3 region: CASSHMDPTRDQPQHF. DNA for the CDR3: TGTGCCAGCAGCCACATGGACCCGACCCGGGATCAGCCCCAGCATTTT.

This clonotype was detected only a few times. V is TRBV6-2 or TRBV6-3 and J is TRBJ2-2; possibly TRBD2 for D (6 bases). Between the trimmed V and J ends, which lost 6 bases and 1 base, there was a span of 9 bases. Germline V gene lookup returns CDR1 MNHEY and CDR2 SVGEGT. The CDR3 sequence is 14 residues long. The CDR3 protein is CASRFGGNTGELFF. The CDR3 DNA reads TGTGCCAGCAGATTCGGGGGGAACACCGGGGAGCTGTTTTTT.

The chain combines TRBV28 with TRBJ1-2; possible D gene TRBD1, 6 bases. The germline CDR1 and CDR2 sequences are MDHEN and SYDVKM. V was shortened by 5 bases and J by 0 bases, with 19 bases between the two germline ends. CDR3 length: 17 residues. The chain's CDR3 is CASSQQRTVSTNYGYTF. In DNA form, the CDR3 reads TGTGCCAGCAGTCAACAGCGGACAGTTTCGACTAACTATGGCTACACCTTC.

V and J are TRBV28 and TRBJ2-7, with no clear D. The CDR3 spans 12 residues. The V gene's germline CDR1 is MDHEN and CDR2 SYDVKM. V was pared by 6 bases and J by 6 bases, with 12 bases between. The CDR3 here is CASSSGTVEQYV. CDR3 nucleotides: TGTGCCAGCAGCTCAGGAACCGTCGAGCAGTACGTC.

This clonotype showed up just a few times. The rearrangement joins TRBV5-1 to TRBJ2-1; perhaps TRBD1 as D (5 bases). The CDR3 totals 13 residues. Trimming took 4 bases from V and 8 from J, leaving 13 bases between them. Germline V CDR1 and CDR2: SGHRS, YFSETQ. CDR3 in DNA: TGCGCCAGCAGCCCAAGGGGCAGAGATGAGCAGTTCTTC. Protein sequence: CASSPRGRDEQFF.

This clonotype has a handful of counts. V and J are TRBV5-5 and TRBJ2-3, with 10 bases fitting TRBD2. Unmatched junction bases numbered 3, after V lost 2 bases and J lost 0 bases. Germline-derived CDR1 and CDR2 are SGHKS and YYEKEE (reference sequence). CDR3 length equals 16 residues. In nucleotides, the CDR3 is TGTGCCAGCAGCTTACGGACTAGCGGTAGCACAGATACGCAGTATTTT. Protein: CASSLRTSGSTDTQYF. The whole variable domain, filled in from reference TRBV5-5 and TRBJ2-3, reads DAGVTQSPTHLIKTRGQQVTLRCSPISGHKSVSWYQQVLGQGPQFIFQYYEKEERGRGNFPDRFSARQFPNYSSELNVNALLLGDSALYLCASSLRTSGSTDTQYFGPGTRLTVL.

The genes are TRBV9 and TRBJ2-7; D possibly matches TRBD1 or TRBD2 (5 bases each). The CDR3 consists of 15 residues. V was clipped by 2 bases and J by 5 bases, with 17 bases between them. Germline CDR1 reads SGDLS; CDR2 reads YYNGEE. Written as DNA, the CDR3 is TGTGCCAGCAGCGTTAGGGGCAACCGGGGCAACGAGCAGTACTTC. It codes for CASSVRGNRGNEQYF.

There are a few counts of this clonotype. V and J are TRBV7-6 and TRBJ2-3; maybe TRBD2 (7 bases). This CDR3 comprises 16 residues. The V gene lost 8 bases and the J gene lost 4 bases, with 22 bases spanning the gap. Per germline, CDR1 SGHVS and CDR2 FNYEAQ. The CDR3 region is CASSSGGGAGPDTQYF. The CDR3 DNA reads as TGTGCCAGCTCGTCTGGGGGGGGGGCCGGGCCAGATACGCAGTATTTT.

The sample holds a few counts of this clonotype. The chain employs TRBV5-5 and TRBJ2-7; tentatively, D is TRBD1 or TRBD2 (5 bases each). The CDR3 is 14 amino acids. The V end was cut by 0 bases, the J end by 7 bases, with 14 bases between. The V gene's germline CDR1 is SGHKS and CDR2 YYEKEE (reference sequence). CDR3 sequence reads: CASSLVSGPREQYV. The CDR3 DNA reads as TGTGCCAGCAGCTTGGTATCGGGACCCAGGGAGCAGTACGTC.

V usage is TRBV4-3 and J usage is TRBJ2-7; 8 positions match TRBD2. Germline trimming cut 0 bases from V and 4 bases from J; bases unmatched to any gene: 11. CDR3 size: 17 residues. Germline CDR1 reads LGHNA; CDR2 reads YSLEER. The CDR3: CASSQDGPAGAGYEQYF. CDR3 bases: TGCGCCAGCAGCCAAGATGGCCCAGCGGGGGCCGGGTACGAGCAGTACTTC.

Many counts were recorded for this clonotype. The rearrangement uses TRBV4-3 and TRBJ1-6; TRBD1 matches 10 bases. This CDR3 has 17 residues. J gave up 7 bases and V 6 bases, and 12 bases lay outside the gene matches. The germline V gene has CDR1 LGHNA and CDR2 YSLEER. CDR3 residues: CASRSGTGAGGNSPLHF. The CDR3 region has the DNA TGCGCCAGCAGGTCCGGGACAGGGGCTGGTGGAAATTCACCCCTCCACTTT.

The gene calls are TRBV29-1 and TRBJ1-1; perhaps TRBD1 as D (5 bases). CDR3 length: 12 residues. Trimming pared 0 bases from V and 4 bases from J, leaving 6 bases between. Germline V gives CDR1 SQVTM, CDR2 ANQGSEA. In nucleotides, the CDR3 is TGCAGCGTTGAAGAGGGGGGCACTGAAGCTTTCTTT. Its translation is CSVEEGGTEAFF.

This clonotype was recorded at least ten times. The chain couples TRBV13 to TRBJ2-2; possibly TRBD1 or TRBD2 for D (5 bases each). Germline V gene sequence: CDR1 PRHDT, CDR2 FYEKMQ (reference sequence). The V end lost 4 bases, the J end lost 4 bases, and 13 bases lay between the germline ends. The CDR3 loop spans 15 amino acids. The CDR3 region has the DNA TGTGCCAGCAGCTGGCGAGGGGCGGGCACCGGGGAGCTGTTTTTT. This gives the protein CASSWRGAGTGELFF. Complete variable domain (other parts from reference TRBV13 and TRBJ2-2): AAGVIQSPRHLIKEKRETATLKCYPIPRHDTVYWYQQGPGQDPQFLISFYEKMQSDKGSIPDRFSAQQFSDYHSELNMSSLELGDSALYFCASSWRGAGTGELFFGEGSRLTVL.